This T cell receptor (beta chain) stems from a study of blood T cells in healthy people across ages. A second roughly 7 to 11 cycle PCR used barcoded and J-beta primers. TCRdb re-called the 5' RACE reads through MiXCR, storing one row per CDR3 protein. The data show 650,000 to 1,000,000 distinct CDR3 sequences, 35% to 40% seen once. The germline gives CDR1 GTSNPN, CDR2 SVGIG (reference sequence). CDR3 size: 13 residues. Trimming removed 0 bases at V and 4 bases at J, with 7 bases between. This chain connects TRBV30 to TRBJ1-5; D remains ambiguous. This TCR came from a man younger than 35 in good health. The sequenced sample consisted of blood. CDR3: CAWSVRQNQPQHF. CDR3 DNA: TGTGCCTGGAGTGTACGCCAGAATCAGCCCCAGCATTTT.